The rows below give T cell receptor beta chains drawn from one sample of a study of post-analysis software for immune sequencing data. TCRdb called the PCR reads again in MiXCR, with one record for every CDR3 protein. The top ten hold 6% to 9% of the sample, which has 430,000 or so distinct CDR3 sequences, 30% to 45% seen once. Sample: blood. Every receptor here comes from a girl between 2 and 10 years old with multiple sclerosis. CDR3s include the opening cysteine and the closing phenylalanine or tryptophan. D genes are given only for firm matches. Rows may omit the clone size; those that give it use once, few, many or a size class.

j_call d_call clone_size v_call cdr3_aa cdr3_nt
TRBJ2-1 TRBD2 few TRBV4-1 CASSLKRGASYNEQFF TGCGCCAGCAGCCTCAAGCGGGGGGCCTCGTACAATGAGCAGTTCTTC
TRBJ2-3 . . TRBV12-3/TRBV12-4 CASSLWVGGTDTQYF TGTGCCAGCAGTTTATGGGTTGGTGGAACAGATACGCAGTATTTT
TRBJ2-5 TRBD2 . TRBV2 CASSYRDYNEQYF TGTGCCAGCAGCTACCGGGACTACAATGAGCAGTACTTC
TRBJ2-7 . few TRBV20-1 CSARGLVVDEQYF TGCAGTGCTAGAGGACTAGTTGTCGACGAGCAGTACTTC
TRBJ1-2 . once TRBV19 CASSIQGGSRGYTF TGTGCCAGTAGTATTCAAGGAGGGTCCCGCGGCTACACCTTC
TRBJ1-2 . . TRBV7-2 CASSSDRLYGYTF TGTGCCAGCAGCTCCGACAGGCTGTATGGCTACACCTTC
TRBJ2-3 TRBD2 few TRBV4-2 CASSQNGLAGTDTQYF TGTGCCAGCAGCCAAAACGGACTAGCGGGCACAGATACGCAGTATTTT
TRBJ1-4 . . TRBV28 CASSLGFREEKLFF TGTGCCAGCAGTCTAGGGTTCAGGGAAGAAAAACTGTTTTTT
TRBJ2-1 TRBD2 . TRBV18 CASSPNSRTSGGDNEQFF TGTGCCAGCTCACCTAACTCAAGGACTAGCGGAGGAGACAATGAGCAGTTCTTC
TRBJ2-1 . many TRBV4-2 CASSQDPGGGEQFF TGTGCCAGCAGCCAAGATCCAGGGGGGGGTGAGCAGTTCTTC
TRBJ1-4 . . TRBV30 CAWSSVATNEKLFF TGTGCCTGGAGCAGCGTTGCAACTAATGAAAAACTGTTTTTT
TRBJ2-7 . . TRBV7-9 CASSFTRHEQYF TGTGCCAGCAGCTTCACTAGGCACGAGCAGTACTTC
TRBJ2-4 TRBD2 . TRBV11-1 CASSSSTSGRGLAKNIQYF TGTGCCAGCAGCTCATCGACTAGCGGGAGAGGACTAGCCAAAAACATTCAGTACTTC
TRBJ2-7 TRBD2 . TRBV2 CASSEAPQGRAYEQYF TGTGCCAGCAGTGAAGCCCCCCAAGGGAGGGCCTACGAGCAGTACTTC
TRBJ1-1 . . TRBV28 CASSLYKNTEAFF TGTGCCAGCAGTTTATACAAGAACACTGAAGCTTTCTTT
TRBJ1-1 . . TRBV2 CASSVTFGGGDTEAFF TGTGCCAGCAGTGTAACGTTCGGCGGTGGGGACACTGAAGCTTTCTTT
TRBJ1-1 . few TRBV20-1 CSAWSGRQNTEAFF TGCAGTGCGTGGTCGGGACGGCAGAACACTGAAGCTTTCTTT
TRBJ1-1 . . TRBV20-1 CSAQGTEAFF TGCAGTGCGCAGGGGACTGAAGCTTTCTTT
TRBJ1-2 . . TRBV5-5 CASTSLGRDPYYGYTF TGTGCCAGCACCTCACTGGGGAGGGACCCCTACTATGGCTACACCTTC
TRBJ2-5 . . TRBV20-1 CSAPGGPGRETQYF TGCAGTGCTCCCGGGGGGCCGGGGCGAGAGACCCAGTACTTC
TRBJ1-5 TRBD1 . TRBV7-2 CASSLEGTGARPPQHF TGTGCCAGCAGCTTAGAAGGGACAGGGGCCCGCCCGCCCCAGCATTTT
TRBJ2-3 . . TRBV7-6 CASSLGDTSTDTQYF TGTGCCAGCAGCCTCGGGGACACCTCCACAGATACGCAGTATTTT
TRBJ2-7 . few TRBV20-1 CSARDYQQVVRYEQYF TGCAGTGCTAGAGATTATCAACAGGTGGTAAGATACGAGCAGTACTTC